These 5 T cell receptor beta chains originate from one sample sequenced in a study of spatial heterogeneity in lung cancer. Using its own MiXCR run on the 5' RACE reads, TCRdb lists one record per CDR3 protein. The table lists some 25,000 distinct CDR3 sequences, less than 6% of them singletons. Indicated time point: sample taken at primary tumor resection. Material: PBMCs, obtained at surgery. Receptors originate from a male donor with early-stage non-small cell lung cancer.

This clonotype was detected many times. V and J are TRBV5-6 and TRBJ2-4; 10 bases fit TRBD1. Germline assignment: CDR1 SGHDT and CDR2 YYEEEE. CDR3 length equals 13 residues. Trimming took 2 bases from V and 11 from J; bases not matched to a gene: 4. CDR3 residues: CASSFTGTGVQYF. In DNA, the CDR3 is TGTGCCAGCAGCTTTACCGGGACAGGGGTTCAGTACTTC. The full variable domain, completed using reference TRBV5-6 and TRBJ2-4, is DAGVTQSPTHLIKTRGQQVTLRCSPKSGHDTVSWYQQALGQGPQFIFQYYEEEERQRGNFPDRFSGHQFPNYSSELNVNALLLGDSALYLCASSFTGTGVQYFGAGTRLSVL.

In this sample, this clonotype turned up many times. The chain recombines TRBV19 with TRBJ2-7, with 8 positions matching TRBD1. The CDR3 is 17 residues long. The junction had 12 bases not matched to a gene; V was cut back by 3 bases and J by 2 bases. Per the germline V gene, CDR1 is LNHDA and CDR2 is SQIVND (reference sequence). The CDR3 is CASSMDTGTGGTYEQYF. For the CDR3, the DNA is TGTGCCAGTAGTATGGACACCGGGACAGGTGGGACCTACGAGCAGTACTTC.

The J gene is TRBJ2-7, the V gene TRBV12-3 or TRBV12-4; tentatively, D is TRBD2 (6 bases). The V end lost 7 bases, the J end lost 0 bases, and 16 bases lay between the germline ends. CDR3 length: 15 amino acids. CDR3 nucleotide sequence: TGTGCCAGCACCCCCGCGTTAGCGGCCTCCTACGAGCAGTACTTC. Protein sequence: CASTPALAASYEQYF.

Concerning this clonotype: Just one base apart from a much larger clone, this may be a read error. The chain combines TRBV19 with TRBJ1-6; D is uncertain. CDR1 is LNHDA and CDR2 is SQIVND in the germline V gene (reference sequence). CDR3 length: 12 amino acids. The CDR3 here is CTSSASNSPLHF. CDR3 DNA sequence: TGTACCAGTTCGGCCTCAAATTCACCCCTCCACTTT.

This chain connects TRBV4-3 to TRBJ1-3; a weak D match, TRBD1 (5 bases). Germline lookup yields CDR1 LGHNA and CDR2 YSLEER. V gave up 0 bases and J gave up 2 bases, with 11 bases separating them. The CDR3 contains 16 residues. CDR3 bases: TGCGCCAGCAGCCAAGATGCAGGGACCACTGGAAACACCATATATTTT. This sequence encodes CASSQDAGTTGNTIYF.